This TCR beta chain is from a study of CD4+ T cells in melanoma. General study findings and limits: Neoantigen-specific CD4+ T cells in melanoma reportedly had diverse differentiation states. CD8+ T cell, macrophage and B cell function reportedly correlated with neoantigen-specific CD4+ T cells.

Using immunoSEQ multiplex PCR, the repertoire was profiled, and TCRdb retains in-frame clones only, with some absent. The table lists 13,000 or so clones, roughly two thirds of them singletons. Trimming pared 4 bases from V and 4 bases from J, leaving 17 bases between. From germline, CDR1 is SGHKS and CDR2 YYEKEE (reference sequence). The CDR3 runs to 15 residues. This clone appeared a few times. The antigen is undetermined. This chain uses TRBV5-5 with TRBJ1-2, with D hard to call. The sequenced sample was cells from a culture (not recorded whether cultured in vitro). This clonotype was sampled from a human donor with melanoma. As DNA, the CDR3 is TGTGCCAGCAGCGGGATCTGGGCCGGGAGCTATGGCTACACCTTC. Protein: CASSGIWAGSYGYTF.